These T cell receptor beta chains were read from a single sample in a study of blood T cells in healthy people across ages. Each CDR3 protein is one row after TCRdb ran MiXCR on the 5' RACE reads. The table shows over 1.5 million distinct CDR3 sequences, with roughly 52% occurring only once. Specimen: blood. The source is a woman between 35 and 50 years old in good health. The CDR3 runs from the conserved cysteine through the conserved F or W. A D gene is named only where the DNA matches it firmly. Only part of the rows carry a size: once, few, many, or a class if the clone is expanded.

j_call,clone_size,d_call,v_call,cdr3_nt,cdr3_aa
TRBJ2-1,-,TRBD2,TRBV13,TGTGCCAGCAGCCGAAGCGGGGGGGCCTTGGGTGAGCAGTTCTTC,CASSRSGGALGEQFF
TRBJ2-2,-,-,TRBV28,TGTGCCAGCAGTTTACAGGGATTGAACACCGGGGAGCTGTTTTTT,CASSLQGLNTGELFF
TRBJ2-7,few,TRBD1,TRBV27,TGTGCCAGCAGCATGACAGGGGCCTACGAGCAGTACTTC,CASSMTGAYEQYF
TRBJ2-7,-,TRBD2,TRBV28,TGTGCCAGCAGTTTAACTAGCGGGGGTAGGTACGAGCAGTACTTC,CASSLTSGGRYEQYF
TRBJ2-5,few,-,TRBV11-1,TGTGCCAGCAGCTCCGCCAGGGACCGGCAAGAGACCCAGTACTTC,CASSSARDRQETQYF
TRBJ1-2,-,-,TRBV7-2,TGTGCCAGCAGCTTTGACACAGTTGGCTACACCTTC,CASSFDTVGYTF
TRBJ1-2,few,-,TRBV4-3,TGCGCCAGCAGCCAAGTTCAGGGGTTTAATGGCTACACCTTC,CASSQVQGFNGYTF
TRBJ2-3,few,TRBD2,TRBV4-2,TGTGCCAGCAGCTACACCTCGCTAGCGGGGGGGTTAGATACGCAGTATTTT,CASSYTSLAGGLDTQYF
TRBJ1-4,-,-,TRBV4-1,TGCGCCAGCAGCCAAGAGATGTCGAATGAAAAACTGTTTTTT,CASSQEMSNEKLFF
TRBJ1-1,-,-,TRBV12-3/TRBV12-4,TGTGCCAGCACCTCTTTTGGCCCCTTCTCGGGACTGACAGCGAACACTGAAGCTTTCTTT,CASTSFGPFSGLTANTEAFF
TRBJ1-5,-,-,TRBV20-1,TGCAGCGCCGTTTGGACAGGCAATCAGCCCCAGCATTTT,CSAVWTGNQPQHF
TRBJ2-7,few,-,TRBV6-2/TRBV6-3,TGTGCCAGCAGTAAGACACCTTACGAGCAGTACTTC,CASSKTPYEQYF
TRBJ2-7,few,TRBD2,TRBV27,TGTGCCAGCAGTCCCCCTACTATTCAAGCGGGGGTCTCTTGGGACGAGCAGTACTTC,CASSPPTIQAGVSWDEQYF
TRBJ2-2,few,-,TRBV7-2,TGTGCCAGCAGAGGGGGGGGGTACACCGGGGAGCTGTTTTTT,CASRGGGYTGELFF
TRBJ2-5,-,TRBD2,TRBV7-2,TGTGCCAGCAGCTTAATTGGCGGACTAGCGGATATGAGGGAGACCCAGTACTTC,CASSLIGGLADMRETQYF
TRBJ2-7,-,-,TRBV28,TGTGCCACCCAGAGGGGAGACCAATACGAGCAGTACTTC,CATQRGDQYEQYF
TRBJ2-1,-,-,TRBV4-3,TGCGCCAGCAGCCAAGATAGGCAGGGTTTGGGTGAGCAGTTCTTC,CASSQDRQGLGEQFF
TRBJ2-4,-,-,TRBV20-1,TGCAGTGCTAGAGACCGGGTCGGGATAGCCAAAAACATTCAGTACTTC,CSARDRVGIAKNIQYF
TRBJ1-1,-,-,TRBV20-1,TGCAGTGCTAGAGCTGGGACGCTGACAACTTTCTTT,CSARAGTLTTFF
TRBJ2-7,-,-,TRBV5-1,TGCGCCAGCAGCCACACCTCGACGGTCTACGAGCAGTACTTC,CASSHTSTVYEQYF
TRBJ2-5,few,TRBD2,TRBV5-1,TGCGCCAGCGTATTAGGACTAGCGGTTCAAGAGACCCAGTACTTC,CASVLGLAVQETQYF